This T cell receptor (beta chain) was recovered during a study of PD-L1 blockade in urothelial cancer. Overall study context: Men with urothelial cancer arising in the bladder made up about 85% of the roughly 29 patients. There were a median of around 140,000 T cells in blood samples.

In regard to this clone: Its antigen is as yet unknown.

Germline V CDR1 and CDR2: MGHRA, YSYEKL. This CDR3 is built from 17 residues. The V segment lost 1 base and the J segment 4 bases; nucleotides outside the gene matches: 6. Study outcomes and limitations: At the 3-week point, tumor-associated blood clones expanded more in durable-benefit patients.

Synthetic spike-ins, TCR analog templates, were added into each PCR. Some clones are missing from TCRdb's copy, which holds only in-frame ones; the method was immunoSEQ multiplex PCR. The sample contains around 40,000 clones, more than 85% of which appear only once. Time point in this sample: pretreatment peripheral blood. The V call is TRBV4-1, the J call TRBJ2-7; 14 bases are shared with TRBD2. The TCR sequence derives from a woman aged 55 to 70 with urothelial cancer. Sequenced material: PBMCs, taken around atezolizumab (anti-PD-L1) treatment. In DNA, the CDR3 is TGCGCCAGCAGCCAAGTTGGGACTAGCGGGAGTATGTACGAGCAGTACTTC. It yields the protein CASSQVGTSGSMYEQYF.